The 10 T cell receptor beta chains listed next were all sequenced from one sample in a study of blood T cell repertoires in COVID-19. The assay was immunoSEQ multiplex PCR, and TCRdb's table has in-frame clones only and misses some. This sample has about 130,000 clones, with roughly 80% found just once. Sequencing used PBMCs or T cells enriched from blood (not recorded which). Receptors were obtained from a man in his fifties who had recovered from COVID-19.

The rearrangement uses TRBV7-8 and TRBJ2-5; unclear D gene. Trimming removed 3 bases from V and 1 base from J, with 9 bases in between. Germline V lookup: CDR1 SGHVS, CDR2 FQNEAQ. The CDR3 contains 14 residues. The CDR3 bases are TGTGCCAGCAGCTTTGCTCCAGGCCAAGAGACCCAGTACTTC. Translation gives CASSFAPGQETQYF.

This chain links TRBV7-8 with TRBJ2-1; 9 bases are shared with TRBD2. CDR1 is SGHVS, CDR2 FQNEAQ, per germline. The CDR3 consists of 15 residues. V was pared by 7 bases and J by 4 bases, with 8 bases of the junction left unmatched. The CDR3 here is CASTALAGLYNEQFF. CDR3 nucleotides: TGTGCCAGCACCGCACTAGCGGGTCTTTACAATGAGCAGTTCTTC.

V is TRBV24-1 and J is TRBJ2-1; D may be TRBD2 (5 bases). The CDR3 is 15 amino acids. Germline V lookup: CDR1 KGHDR, CDR2 SFDVKD. Trimming took off 3 bases at V and 3 bases at J, with 11 bases between the two ends. CDR3 sequence reads: CATSDRSGNYNEQFF. CDR3 DNA: TGTGCCACCAGTGATCGATCGGGAAACTACAATGAGCAGTTCTTC.

This clone appeared once. J is TRBJ2-2 and V is TRBV25-1; weak D call: TRBD2 (5 bases). Germline CDR1 reads MGHDK; CDR2 reads SYGVNS. The germline V and J ends were trimmed by 3 bases and 2 bases, with 7 bases remaining between them. This CDR3 is 14 amino acids long. In DNA form, the CDR3 reads TGTGCCAGCAGTGACGGGATTAACACCGGGGAGCTGTTTTTT. It yields the protein CASSDGINTGELFF.

The gene calls are TRBV6-2 or TRBV6-3 and TRBJ1-3; possible D gene TRBD1, 6 bases. Germline CDR1 MNHEY, CDR2 SVGEGT. Trimming removed 5 bases from V and 9 bases from J, with 20 bases in between. This CDR3 is built from 15 residues. The CDR3 DNA follows: TGTGCCAGCAGTGCGGAACCCAGACAGGCGGGCACCATATATTTT. Translation: CASSAEPRQAGTIYF.

With regard to this clone: As the CDR3 is not closed by the conserved phenylalanine or tryptophan, this likely results from a read error. No DNA is shown, since the ends of the CDR3 on it are uncertain; the CDR3 is the one TCRdb lists. J is TRBJ1-4 and V is TRBV19; TRBD1, as called in the table, went unchecked against the DNA. The CDR3 has 10 residues if both end residues are counted. Per germline, CDR1 LNHDA and CDR2 SQIVND (reference sequence). The CDR3 here is CASSIGHHGI.

The rearrangement joins TRBV7-6 to TRBJ2-1; TRBD1 matches 8 bases. J was trimmed by 6 bases and V by 1 base; bases with no gene match: 5. The CDR3 length is 15 residues. The germline V gene has CDR1 SGHVS and CDR2 FNYEAQ. The chain's CDR3 is CASSLGQGILNEQFF. CDR3 nucleotides: TGTGCCAGCAGCTTAGGACAGGGGATCCTCAATGAGCAGTTCTTC.

The chain carries TRBV7-2 and TRBJ2-1; 7 nucleotides line up with TRBD2. The CDR3 is made up of 15 amino acids. J lost 4 bases, V lost 5 bases, and 8 bases had no gene match. Germline V gene sequence: CDR1 SGHTA, CDR2 FQGNSA. This chain's CDR3 is CASSSSHGGYNEQFF. CDR3 sequence (DNA): TGTGCCAGCAGCAGCTCCCACGGGGGGTACAATGAGCAGTTCTTC.

Only one count was recorded for this clone. The chain joins TRBV5-1 to TRBJ2-5, with 11 positions matching TRBD1. CDR1 is SGHRS and CDR2 is YFSETQ in the germline V gene. With 3 bases clipped from V and 2 bases from J, the junction kept 3 bases outside the gene matches. CDR3 size: 15 residues. The CDR3 coding sequence is TGCGCCAGCAGCTGGGGGACAGGGGGTCAAGAGACCCAGTACTTC. It codes for CASSWGTGGQETQYF.

The chain carries TRBV7-2 and TRBJ1-4, with 8 bases that match TRBD1. The germline V gene encodes CDR1 SGHTA and CDR2 FQGNSA. CDR3 length equals 15 residues. J was trimmed by 7 bases and V by 5 bases; bases with no gene match: 9. CDR3 sequence (DNA): TGTGCCAGCAGCCCCCGGGACAGGATATCTGAAAAACTGTTTTTT. Amino acids: CASSPRDRISEKLFF.